These 17 T cell receptor beta chains originate from one sample sequenced in a study of blood T cell repertoires in COVID-19. The method was immunoSEQ multiplex PCR; TCRdb's version includes in-frame clones alone and lacks a portion of them. The table lists roughly 280,000 clones, 88% of them singletons, with around 11% in the top ten. The sequenced sample was peripheral blood. The receptors originated from a woman aged 30 to 39 with COVID-19, enrolled during active disease.

V gene TRBV30 combines with J gene TRBJ1-5; 9 bases line up with TRBD1. Losses at the gene ends were 4 bases for V and 5 bases for J; bases not matched to a gene: 6. The V gene's germline CDR1 is GTSNPN and CDR2 SVGIG (reference sequence). The CDR3 length is 14 residues. CDR3 sequence (DNA): TGTGCCTGGACTCCGGGACAGGGTTATCAGCCCCAGCATTTT. Translation: CAWTPGQGYQPQHF.

V usage is TRBV28 and J usage is TRBJ1-2, with TRBD1 matching 7 bases. The ends lost 3 bases at V and 4 bases at J; junction bases unmatched: 5. CDR3 length equals 14 residues. Germline V gene lookup returns CDR1 MDHEN and CDR2 SYDVKM. The CDR3 DNA reads as TGTGCCAGCAGTTTGGTCGGGACAGCCTATGGCTACACCTTC. Amino acids: CASSLVGTAYGYTF.

This sequence joins TRBV2 and TRBJ2-7; D may be TRBD1 (7 bases). Trimming cost V 8 bases and J 7 bases, with 18 bases left between them. CDR1 and CDR2 (germline): SNHLY, FYNNEI. This CDR3 is 13 amino acids long. CDR3 in DNA: TGTGCCAGCCGGGGGACAGCCTTCTGGGAGCAGTACTTC. It codes for CASRGTAFWEQYF.

This chain connects TRBV3-1 (or the pseudogene TRBV3-2) to TRBJ2-3; no clear D gene. The V gene lost 2 bases and the J gene lost 5 bases, with 5 bases spanning the gap. CDR3 length: 12 residues. Germline V lookup: CDR1 LGHDT, CDR2 YNNKEL (reference sequence). The CDR3 bases are TGTGCCAGCAGCCAAATGAGAGATACGCAGTATTTT. This translates into CASSQMRDTQYF.

This clone appeared a few times. The chain combines TRBV19 with TRBJ1-5; 10 nucleotides match TRBD1. The CDR3 totals 18 residues. The germline V gene has CDR1 LNHDA and CDR2 SQIVND (reference sequence). V was pared by 4 bases and J by 0 bases, with 9 bases of the junction left unmatched. The DNA for the CDR3 is TGTGCCAGTAGTAAGACAGGGGGCATGAGGGCTAGCAATCAGCCCCAGCATTTT. Protein: CASSKTGGMRASNQPQHF.

This chain links TRBV6-5 with TRBJ1-2, with D uncertain. Germline V gene lookup returns CDR1 MNHEY and CDR2 SVGAGI. Trimming stripped 0 bases from V and 1 base from J, with 9 bases between. The CDR3 sequence is 15 residues long. The CDR3 protein is CASSYSEADNYGYTF. The CDR3 nucleotides read TGTGCCAGCAGTTACTCTGAGGCAGATAACTATGGCTACACCTTC.

V usage is TRBV6-5 and J usage is TRBJ1-1, with D unclear. This CDR3 spans 11 amino acids. CDR1 MNHEY and CDR2 SVGAGI come from the germline V gene. Trimming left V 8 bases short and J 3 bases short, with 7 bases between. The CDR3: CASHRDTEAFF. CDR3 coding DNA: TGTGCCAGCCATCGGGACACTGAAGCTTTCTTT.

The chain has TRBV23-1 and TRBJ1-5; 9 positions match TRBD1. TRBV23-1 carries the ORF label, with uncertain function. This CDR3 has 17 amino acids. J was trimmed by 6 bases and V by 1 base; bases with no gene match: 10. The CDR3 DNA reads TGCGCCAGCAGTCAATTTCGGGACAGGGTTTTTCGTCAGCCCCAGCATTTT. It translates to CASSQFRDRVFRQPQHF.

The rearrangement links TRBV24-1 to TRBJ1-2; maybe TRBD1 (5 bases). The CDR3 covers 13 residues. V was shortened by 5 bases and J by 6 bases, with 12 bases between the two germline ends. Germline V gives CDR1 KGHDR, CDR2 SFDVKD. The CDR3 DNA reads TGTGCCACCAGTGGCAGGGATCCCAATGGCTACACCTTC. Protein sequence: CATSGRDPNGYTF.

The chain combines TRBV3-1 (or the pseudogene TRBV3-2) with TRBJ2-2; D not resolved. V was trimmed by 1 base and J by 3 bases, leaving 9 bases between them. CDR1 LGHDT and CDR2 YNNKEL come from the germline V gene (reference sequence). The length of the CDR3 is 15 residues. CDR3 nucleotides: TGTGCCAGCAGCCAAGGCGAGTCGTACACCGGGGAGCTGTTTTTT. This codes for CASSQGESYTGELFF.

The V gene is TRBV5-6, the J gene TRBJ2-1, with TRBD2 matching over 10 bases. The CDR3 extends over 15 amino acids. Germline V gives CDR1 SGHDT, CDR2 YYEEEE. Losses at the gene ends were 3 bases for V and 10 bases for J; bases not matched to a gene: 10. CDR3 residues: CASSSIGLAGAEQFF. The CDR3 DNA reads as TGTGCCAGCAGCTCGATAGGGCTAGCGGGAGCCGAGCAGTTCTTC. Full variable domain (rest looked up from reference TRBV5-6 and TRBJ2-1): DAGVTQSPTHLIKTRGQQVTLRCSPKSGHDTVSWYQQALGQGPQFIFQYYEEEERQRGNFPDRFSGHQFPNYSSELNVNALLLGDSALYLCASSSIGLAGAEQFFGPGTRLTVL.

The rearrangement joins TRBV9 to TRBJ1-6; D may be TRBD1 (5 bases). Germline lookup yields CDR1 SGDLS and CDR2 YYNGEE. There are 14 residues in the CDR3. The V end was cut by 2 bases, the J end by 7 bases, with 10 bases between. The CDR3: CASSVGGANSPLHF. The CDR3 DNA reads TGTGCCAGCAGCGTCGGTGGGGCCAATTCACCCCTCCACTTT. Complete variable domain (other parts from reference TRBV9 and TRBJ1-6): DSGVTQTPKHLITATGQRVTLRCSPRSGDLSVYWYQQSLDQGLQFLIQYYNGEERAKGNILERFSAQQFPDLHSELNLSSLELGDSALYFCASSVGGANSPLHFGNGTRLTVT.

The rearrangement joins TRBV10-3 to TRBJ1-1; D gene uncertain. This CDR3 spans 13 amino acids. The germline gives CDR1 ENHRY, CDR2 SYGVKD. V lost 6 bases and J 5 bases, leaving 13 bases between the germline ends. CDR3 sequence reads: CAIRAGGRTEAFF. The DNA for the CDR3 is TGTGCCATCAGGGCAGGAGGGAGGACTGAAGCTTTCTTT.

This clone was counted between two and nine times. The gene calls are TRBV12-3 or TRBV12-4 and TRBJ1-1; no reliable D call. Trimming shortened V by 3 bases and J by 8 bases, and 7 bases separated the two germline ends. The CDR3 is 11 amino acids. CDR3 sequence (DNA): TGTGCCAGCAGTTTCGGGGTCGAAGCTTTCTTT. It encodes CASSFGVEAFF.

The chain joins TRBV18 to TRBJ2-7, with 7 bases aligning to TRBD1. Trimming at V came to 0 bases and at J to 3 bases, leaving 2 bases not matched to a gene. CDR1 is KGHSH and CDR2 is LQKENI in the germline V gene. This CDR3 region has 14 residues. This CDR3 is CASSPPGQDYEQYF. The CDR3 DNA reads TGTGCCAGCTCACCACCCGGACAGGACTACGAGCAGTACTTC.

The rearrangement joins TRBV9 to TRBJ2-2; TRBD2 matches 8 bases. V dropped 0 bases and J dropped 0; count of bases not matched to a gene: 4. The CDR3 runs 17 residues. The germline CDR1 and CDR2 sequences are SGDLS and YYNGEE. CDR3 amino acids: CASSVEAGGPNTGELFF. CDR3 sequence (DNA): TGTGCCAGCAGCGTAGAGGCGGGAGGACCGAACACCGGGGAGCTGTTTTTT.

The chain is built from TRBV6-4 and TRBJ2-1; D perhaps matches TRBD2 (5 bases). The CDR3 consists of 15 residues. Germline CDR1 is MRHNA and CDR2 is SNTAGT. The germline V and J ends were trimmed by 0 bases and 6 bases, with 12 bases remaining between them. CDR3 nucleotide sequence: TGTGCCAGCAGTGACTCTGAGGGCTCGGGCAATGAGCAGTTCTTC. Residues: CASSDSEGSGNEQFF.